Each of the 8 T cell receptor beta chains below was sequenced from the same sample in a study of T cells in localized non-small cell lung cancer. TCRdb's table, derived via immunoSEQ multiplex PCR, lists solely in-frame clones and lacks some. The table lists some 30,000 clones, roughly 78% of them singletons. The source was peripheral blood, collected before any cancer treatment. Receptors were obtained from a male donor aged 60 or over with stage II squamous cell lung carcinoma.

This clone was observed a handful of times. The chain couples TRBV27 to TRBJ1-1; D is possibly TRBD1 (5 bases). Germline lookup yields CDR1 MNHEY and CDR2 SMNVEV (reference sequence). Trimming shortened V by 4 bases and J by 6 bases, and 15 bases separated the two germline ends. This CDR3 contains 14 residues. The CDR3 nucleotides read TGTGCCAGCAGTTCGCGGGGAGGGGAGGCTGAAGCTTTCTTT. Translation: CASSSRGGEAEAFF.

The rearrangement joins TRBV6-1 to TRBJ1-3, with 7 bases aligning to TRBD1. J lost 2 bases, V lost 4 bases, and 2 bases had no gene match. In germline, CDR1 is MNHNS, CDR2 SASEGT. The length of the CDR3 is 14 residues. CDR3 sequence reads: CASSGDRAGNTIYF. CDR3 bases: TGTGCCAGCAGTGGTGACAGGGCTGGAAACACCATATATTTT.

J is TRBJ1-3 and V is TRBV7-9; D unclear. V lost 6 bases and J lost 4, with 10 bases in between. Germline V gene lookup returns CDR1 SEHNR and CDR2 FQNEAQ (reference sequence). CDR3 length equals 13 residues. The CDR3 loop reads CASRSPAGNTIYF. The CDR3 DNA reads TGTGCCAGCAGGAGCCCGGCCGGAAACACCATATATTTT.

V gene TRBV7-9 combines with J gene TRBJ1-2; D ambiguous. Germline assignment: CDR1 SEHNR and CDR2 FQNEAQ (reference sequence). Deletions cut 1 base from V and 8 bases from J, with 14 bases between. This CDR3 has 14 amino acids. The CDR3 spells CASSLGEGRSGYTF. The CDR3 region has the DNA TGTGCCAGCAGCTTAGGAGAGGGAAGGTCGGGCTACACCTTC.

The chain joins TRBV6-1 to TRBJ2-7; D unclear. Germline V gives CDR1 MNHNS, CDR2 SASEGT. Trimming stripped 4 bases from V and 2 bases from J, with 6 bases between. The CDR3 is 12 residues long. The CDR3 sequence is CASSGYTYEQYF. DNA for the CDR3: TGTGCCAGCAGTGGATATACCTACGAGCAGTACTTC.

This clone was found once. The rearrangement links TRBV6-5 to TRBJ1-6; 8 bases line up with TRBD1. Germline V gives CDR1 MNHEY, CDR2 SVGAGI. V lost 6 bases to trimming and J lost 7 bases; unmatched junction nucleotides: 5. The length of the CDR3 is 14 residues. CDR3 nucleotide sequence: TGTGCCAGCAGGGTGGGGACAGGAAATTCACCCCTCCACTTT. It specifies CASRVGTGNSPLHF.

This clone has a single count. The rearrangement joins TRBV29-1 to TRBJ2-3; 7 nucleotides match TRBD1. Germline CDR1 SQVTM, CDR2 ANQGSEA. V shed 4 bases and J 3 bases; nucleotides not matched to a gene: 4. This CDR3 has 13 amino acids. This CDR3 reads CSVALTGTDTQYF. CDR3 sequence (DNA): TGCAGCGTTGCCCTGACAGGGACAGATACGCAGTATTTT.

V usage is TRBV7-9 and J usage is TRBJ2-7; D gene uncertain. CDR1 SEHNR and CDR2 FQNEAQ come from the germline V gene (reference sequence). The CDR3 length is 13 residues. Trimming stripped 1 base from V and 3 bases from J, with 7 bases between. CDR3 nucleotides: TGTGCCAGCAGCTTAGTTAGCAGCTACGAGCAGTACTTC. Its protein is CASSLVSSYEQYF.